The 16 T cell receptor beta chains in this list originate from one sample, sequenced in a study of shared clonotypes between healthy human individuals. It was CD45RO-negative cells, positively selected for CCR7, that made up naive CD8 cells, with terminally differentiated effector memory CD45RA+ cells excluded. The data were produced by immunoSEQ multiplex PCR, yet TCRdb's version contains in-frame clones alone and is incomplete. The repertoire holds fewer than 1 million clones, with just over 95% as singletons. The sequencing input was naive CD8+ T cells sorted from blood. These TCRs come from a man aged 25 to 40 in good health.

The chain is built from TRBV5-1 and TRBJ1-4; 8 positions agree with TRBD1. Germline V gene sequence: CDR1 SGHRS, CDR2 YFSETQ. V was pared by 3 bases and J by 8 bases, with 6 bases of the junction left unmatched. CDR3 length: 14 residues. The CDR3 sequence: CASSSTGGGEKLFF. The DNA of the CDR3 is TGCGCCAGCAGCTCCACAGGGGGAGGGGAAAAACTGTTTTTT.

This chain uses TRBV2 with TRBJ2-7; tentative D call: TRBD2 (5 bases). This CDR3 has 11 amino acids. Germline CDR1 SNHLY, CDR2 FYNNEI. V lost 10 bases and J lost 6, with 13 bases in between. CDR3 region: CATLSRGEQYF. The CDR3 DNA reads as TGTGCCACCTTAAGTCGGGGCGAGCAGTACTTC. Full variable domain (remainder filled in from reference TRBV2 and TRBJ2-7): EPEVTQTPSHQVTQMGQEVILRCVPISNHLYFYWYRQILGQKVEFLVSFYNNEISEKSEIFDDQFSVERPDGSNFTLKIRSTKLEDSAMYFCATLSRGEQYFGPGTRLTVT.

DNA of the CDR3: TGTGCCAGCAGCGGCGGACTAGGTTATCGGGAGCTGTTTTTT. This encodes CASSGGLGYRELFF. This chain uses TRBV11-2 with TRBJ2-2; 7 nucleotides line up with TRBD2. Trimming removed 5 bases from V and 9 bases from J; junction bases left unmatched: 9. Germline loops: CDR1 SGHAT, CDR2 FQNNGV. The CDR3 has 14 residues.

The CDR3 protein is CSARSAYGYTF. The CDR3 DNA follows: TGCAGTGCAAGAAGCGCCTATGGCTACACCTTC. The rearrangement joins TRBV20-1 to TRBJ1-2, with unresolved D. The CDR3 loop spans 11 amino acids. Trimming removed 6 bases at V and 4 bases at J, with 9 bases between. Germline-derived CDR1 and CDR2 are DFQATT and SNEGSKA (reference sequence).

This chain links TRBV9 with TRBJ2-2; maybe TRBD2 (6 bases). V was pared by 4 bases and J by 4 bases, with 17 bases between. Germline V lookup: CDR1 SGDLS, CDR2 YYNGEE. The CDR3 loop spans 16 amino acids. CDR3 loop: CASSLESSVPTGELFF. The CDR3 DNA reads TGTGCCAGCAGCCTCGAGTCTAGCGTTCCCACCGGGGAGCTGTTTTTT.

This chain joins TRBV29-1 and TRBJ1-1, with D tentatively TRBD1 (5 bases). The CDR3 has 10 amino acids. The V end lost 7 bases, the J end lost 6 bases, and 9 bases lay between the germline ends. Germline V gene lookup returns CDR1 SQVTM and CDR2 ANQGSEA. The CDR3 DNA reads TGCAGCGGGGGAGGGGCTGAAGCTTTCTTT. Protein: CSGGGAEAFF. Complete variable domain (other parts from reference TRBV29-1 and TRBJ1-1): SAVISQKPSRDICQRGTSLTIQCQVDSQVTMMFWYRQQPGQSLTLIATANQGSEATYESGFVIDKFPISRPNLTFSTLTVSNMSPEDSSIYLCSGGGAEAFFGQGTRLTVV.

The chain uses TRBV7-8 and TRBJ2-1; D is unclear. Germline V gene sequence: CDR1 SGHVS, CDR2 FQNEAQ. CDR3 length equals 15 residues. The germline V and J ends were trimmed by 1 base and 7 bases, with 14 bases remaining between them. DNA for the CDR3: TGTGCCAGCAGCTTAGGTGTGAGCTTCGGAAATGAGCAGTTCTTC. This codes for CASSLGVSFGNEQFF.

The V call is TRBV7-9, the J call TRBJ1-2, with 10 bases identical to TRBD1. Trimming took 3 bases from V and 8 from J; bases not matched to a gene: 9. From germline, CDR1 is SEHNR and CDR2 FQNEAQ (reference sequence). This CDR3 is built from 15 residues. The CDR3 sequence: CASSFGTGELGGYTF. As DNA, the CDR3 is TGTGCCAGCAGCTTTGGGACAGGGGAGCTCGGCGGCTACACCTTC.

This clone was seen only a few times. The CDR3: CASSQPDRHYEQYF. The CDR3 region has the DNA TGTGCCAGCAGCCAACCCGACAGACACTACGAGCAGTACTTC. The V call is TRBV14, the J call TRBJ2-7; perhaps TRBD1 as D (5 bases). Germline V CDR1 and CDR2: SGHDN, FVKESK. V shed 2 bases and J shed 3 bases, with 11 bases lying between them. This CDR3 has 14 amino acids.

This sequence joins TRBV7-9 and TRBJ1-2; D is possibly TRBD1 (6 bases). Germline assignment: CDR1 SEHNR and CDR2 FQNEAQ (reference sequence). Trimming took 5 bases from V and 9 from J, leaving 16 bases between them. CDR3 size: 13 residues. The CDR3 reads CASSPPGAFSYTF. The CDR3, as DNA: TGTGCCAGCAGCCCGCCGGGGGCGTTTAGCTACACCTTC.

In DNA form, the CDR3 reads TGCGCCAGCAGCTTGAGGGGGGGCCCAGATACGCAGTATTTT. Its protein product is CASSLRGGPDTQYF. The V gene is TRBV5-1, the J gene TRBJ2-3, with a weak D call TRBD2 (7 bases). Trimming shortened V by 1 base and J by 4 bases, and 10 bases separated the two germline ends. Looked up from germline, CDR1 is SGHRS and CDR2 is YFSETQ. The CDR3 runs 14 residues.

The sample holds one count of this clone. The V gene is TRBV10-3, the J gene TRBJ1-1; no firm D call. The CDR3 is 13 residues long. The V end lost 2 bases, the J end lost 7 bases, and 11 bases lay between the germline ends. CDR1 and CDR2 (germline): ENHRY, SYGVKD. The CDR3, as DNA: TGTGCCATCAGTGAGGCCGGGGTGCGTGAAGCTTTCTTT. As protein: CAISEAGVREAFF.

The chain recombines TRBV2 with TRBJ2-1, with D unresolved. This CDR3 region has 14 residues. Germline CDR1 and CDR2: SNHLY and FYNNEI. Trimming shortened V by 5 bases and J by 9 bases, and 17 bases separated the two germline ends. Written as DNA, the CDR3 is TGTGCCAGCAGTCCTGACTCCGCTTGGATTGAGCAGTTCTTC. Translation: CASSPDSAWIEQFF.

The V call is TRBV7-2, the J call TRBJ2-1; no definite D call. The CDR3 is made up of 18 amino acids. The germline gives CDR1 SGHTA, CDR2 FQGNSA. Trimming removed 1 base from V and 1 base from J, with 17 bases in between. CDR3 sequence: CASSLGLSAKRSYNEQFF. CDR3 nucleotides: TGTGCCAGCAGCTTAGGGTTATCAGCGAAGAGGTCCTACAATGAGCAGTTCTTC.

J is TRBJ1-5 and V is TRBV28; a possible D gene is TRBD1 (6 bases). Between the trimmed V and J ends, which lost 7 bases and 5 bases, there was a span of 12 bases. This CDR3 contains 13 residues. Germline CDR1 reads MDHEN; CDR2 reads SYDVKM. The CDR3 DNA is TGTGCCAGCATTAAAGGGGGGGATCAGCCCCAGCATTTT. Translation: CASIKGGDQPQHF.

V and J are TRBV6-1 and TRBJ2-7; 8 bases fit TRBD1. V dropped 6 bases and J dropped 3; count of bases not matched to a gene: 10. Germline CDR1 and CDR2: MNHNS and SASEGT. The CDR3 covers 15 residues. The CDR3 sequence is CASRDPGQANYEQYF. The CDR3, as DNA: TGTGCCAGCAGGGACCCGGGACAGGCTAACTACGAGCAGTACTTC.